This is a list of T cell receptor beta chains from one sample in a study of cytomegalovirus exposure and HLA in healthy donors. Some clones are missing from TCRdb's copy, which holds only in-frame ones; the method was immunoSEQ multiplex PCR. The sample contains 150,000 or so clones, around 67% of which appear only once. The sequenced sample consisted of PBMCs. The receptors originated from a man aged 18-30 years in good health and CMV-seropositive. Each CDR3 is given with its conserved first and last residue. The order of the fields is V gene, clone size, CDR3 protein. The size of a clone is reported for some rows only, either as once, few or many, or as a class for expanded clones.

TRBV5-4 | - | CASSHRGSGANVLTF
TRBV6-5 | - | CASSPGQFTGELFF
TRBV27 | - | CASRPGDPIYGYTF
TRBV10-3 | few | CATRDRVEAEAFF
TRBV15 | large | CATSRDLTSGLSYEQYF
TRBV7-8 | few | CASSLMPGGSTDTQYF
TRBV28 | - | CASSLGTSGTYEQYF
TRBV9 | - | CASSVTGGGLGKNTEAFF
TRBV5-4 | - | CARGVGGAGASSYNEQFF
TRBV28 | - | CASLRNNEQFF
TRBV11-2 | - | CASSLVTGTSSSDTQYF
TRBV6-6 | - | CASSYMSEQYF
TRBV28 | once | CASSFRAGTGSGYTF
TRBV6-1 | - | CASSERLSSGKVETQYF
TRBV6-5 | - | CASRQQGRPYEQYF
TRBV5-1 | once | CASSGGQGVSGYTF
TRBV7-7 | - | CASSLELIAGGELFF
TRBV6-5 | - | CASSGPSYEQYF
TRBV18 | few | CASSPPRGGARQETQYF
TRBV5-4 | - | CASSLRDSIGDEQFF
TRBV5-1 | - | CASSFDSYTTNEKLFF
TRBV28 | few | CASSLPSGLGETQYF
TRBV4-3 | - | CASSQDMDGQDYGYTF
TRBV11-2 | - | CASRTVPTGEGEQYF
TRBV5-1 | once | CASSLAGFDEQFF
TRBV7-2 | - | CASSSRRGGLLAEAFF
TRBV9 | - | CASSVDPGQVVVGANVLTF
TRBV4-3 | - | CASSQNTGAGPTELYGYTF
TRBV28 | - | CASRAGQWASGNTIYF
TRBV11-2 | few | CASSFRGPGTDTQYF
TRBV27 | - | CASSRLGTGNLNEQFF
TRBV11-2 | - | CASSRWGRTGEKLFF
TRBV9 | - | CASSVGEGLLYEQYF
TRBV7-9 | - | CASSHRGTEGQFF
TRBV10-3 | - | CATSEGGNYDYEQYF
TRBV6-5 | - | CASSRTGTDGYTF
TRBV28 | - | CASSWSGTGGFDEQFF
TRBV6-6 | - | CASGRGGGGNEQFF
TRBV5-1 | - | CASSGRGGGGAGVDTQYF
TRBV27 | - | CASSLHTRLVRGPEQFF
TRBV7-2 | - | CASRLSGGHSYEQYF
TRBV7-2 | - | CASSPLGAGATEAFF
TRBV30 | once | CAWIDQYPTEAFF
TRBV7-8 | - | CASSLPGGGNQPQHF
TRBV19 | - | CASRSGQLYEQYF
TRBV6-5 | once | CASTRGGGEKLFF
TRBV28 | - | CASSLDSKYGYTF
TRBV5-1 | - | CASSTNRGDTEAFF
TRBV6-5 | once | CASRRSGEQYF
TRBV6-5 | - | CASRQGYGYTF
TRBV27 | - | CASSWAGGRVYTEAFF
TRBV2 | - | CASSAVDTQYF
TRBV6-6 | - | CASIPEAGDYEQYF
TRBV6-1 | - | CASKTRDRGETEAFF
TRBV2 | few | CASRQTDRVFEKLFF